The present T cell receptor (beta chain) was sequenced within a study of cytomegalovirus exposure and HLA in healthy donors. About the research overall: Later, an analysis reported that the 120 or so validation repertoires had used the same platform as the roughly 720 first-cohort repertoires. The study, taken as a whole, reports: The study put 150 or so TCR beta chains on its list as cytomegalovirus-associated.

The germline V gene encodes CDR1 SGHRS and CDR2 YFSETQ. This CDR3 has 14 amino acids. V was cut by 2 bases and J by 1 base, with 9 bases left in between. This clone appeared a single time. What it binds is unknown. Only in-frame clones appear in the TCRdb table, and some are missing; sequencing was by immunoSEQ multiplex PCR. The table shows approximately 300,000 clones, with 86% occurring only once. This sequence originates from a woman aged 18-30 years in good health and CMV-seronegative. The chain employs TRBV5-1 and TRBJ2-5; TRBD2 might be the D (6 bases). The source material was PBMCs. Written as DNA, the CDR3 is TGCGCCAGCAGCTTACTAGCTTCCCAAGAGACCCAGTACTTC. It specifies CASSLLASQETQYF.